This T cell receptor (beta chain) originates from a study of CD4 and CD8 cells across lung adenocarcinoma regions. TCRdb fed the PCR reads into MiXCR, producing one record per CDR3 protein. The sample lists around 3,500 distinct CDR3 sequences, about 56% occurring once. The CDR3 length is 12 residues. The germline gives CDR1 SGHNT, CDR2 YENEEA. V was clipped by 3 bases and J by 9 bases, with 9 bases between them. This chain joins TRBV11-3 and TRBJ2-1; D may correspond to TRBD1 or TRBD2 (5 bases each). The sequencing input was CD4+ T cells from the margin of a lung tumor. The source of this sequence is a female donor with lung adenocarcinoma. The CD4 and CD8 labels of this study may be unreliable. CDR3 DNA sequence: TGTGCCAGCAGCTTCTGGGGGTCTGAGCAGTTCTTC. Protein product: CASSFWGSEQFF.